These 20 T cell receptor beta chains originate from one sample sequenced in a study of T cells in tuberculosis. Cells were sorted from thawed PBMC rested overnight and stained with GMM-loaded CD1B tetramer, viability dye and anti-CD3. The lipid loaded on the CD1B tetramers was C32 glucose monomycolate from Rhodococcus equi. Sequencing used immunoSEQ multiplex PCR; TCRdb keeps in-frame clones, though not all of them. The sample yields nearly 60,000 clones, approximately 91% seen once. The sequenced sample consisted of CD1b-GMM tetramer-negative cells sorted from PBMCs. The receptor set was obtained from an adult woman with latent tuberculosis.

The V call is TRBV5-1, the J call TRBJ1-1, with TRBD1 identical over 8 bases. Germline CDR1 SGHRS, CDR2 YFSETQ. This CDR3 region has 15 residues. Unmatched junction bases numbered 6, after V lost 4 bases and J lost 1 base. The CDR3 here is CASSRDRLGNTEAFF. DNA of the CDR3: TGCGCCAGCAGCCGGGACAGGTTGGGGAACACTGAAGCTTTCTTT.

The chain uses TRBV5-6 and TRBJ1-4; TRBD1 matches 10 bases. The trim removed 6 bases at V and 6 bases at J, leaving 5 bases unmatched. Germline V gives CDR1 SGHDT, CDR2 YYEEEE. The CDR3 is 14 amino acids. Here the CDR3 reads CASTHGTGDEKLFF. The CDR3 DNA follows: TGTGCCAGCACCCATGGGACAGGGGATGAAAAACTGTTTTTT.

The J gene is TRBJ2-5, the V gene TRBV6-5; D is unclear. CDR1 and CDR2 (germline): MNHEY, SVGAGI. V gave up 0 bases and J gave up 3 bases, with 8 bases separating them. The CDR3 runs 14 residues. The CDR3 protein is CASSYSYREETQYF. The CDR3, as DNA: TGTGCCAGCAGTTACTCCTACAGAGAAGAGACCCAGTACTTC.

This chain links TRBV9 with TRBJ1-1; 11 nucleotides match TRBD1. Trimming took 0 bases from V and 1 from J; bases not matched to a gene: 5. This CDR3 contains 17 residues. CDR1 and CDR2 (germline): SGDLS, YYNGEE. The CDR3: CASSVGTGGRGNTEAFF. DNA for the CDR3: TGTGCCAGCAGCGTAGGGACAGGGGGCAGGGGGAACACTGAAGCTTTCTTT.

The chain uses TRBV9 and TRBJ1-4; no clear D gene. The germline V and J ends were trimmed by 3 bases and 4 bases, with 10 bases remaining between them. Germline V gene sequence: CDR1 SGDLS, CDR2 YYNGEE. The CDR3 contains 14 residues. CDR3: CASSGVTGNEKLFF. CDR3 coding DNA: TGTGCCAGCAGCGGGGTGACGGGTAATGAAAAACTGTTTTTT.

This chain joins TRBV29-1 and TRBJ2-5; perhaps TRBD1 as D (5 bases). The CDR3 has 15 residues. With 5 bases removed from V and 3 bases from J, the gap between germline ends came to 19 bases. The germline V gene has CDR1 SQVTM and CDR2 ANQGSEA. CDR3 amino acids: CSVWVGLGWEETQYF. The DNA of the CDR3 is TGCAGCGTTTGGGTGGGGCTAGGGTGGGAAGAGACCCAGTACTTC.

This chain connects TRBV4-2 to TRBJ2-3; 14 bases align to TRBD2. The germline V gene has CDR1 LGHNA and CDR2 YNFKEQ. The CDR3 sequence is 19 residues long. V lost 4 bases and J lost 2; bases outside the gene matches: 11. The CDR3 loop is CASSLLPGLAGVVTDTQYF. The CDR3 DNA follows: TGTGCCAGCAGCCTGCTGCCGGGACTAGCGGGGGTAGTCACAGATACGCAGTATTTT.

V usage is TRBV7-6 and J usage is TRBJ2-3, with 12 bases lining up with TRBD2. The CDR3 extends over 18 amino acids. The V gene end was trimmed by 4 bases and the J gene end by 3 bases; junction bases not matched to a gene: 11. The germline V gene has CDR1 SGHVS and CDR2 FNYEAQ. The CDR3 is CASSSLILTSGRTDTQYF. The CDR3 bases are TGTGCCAGCAGCTCCCTTATTCTCACTAGCGGGAGGACAGATACGCAGTATTTT. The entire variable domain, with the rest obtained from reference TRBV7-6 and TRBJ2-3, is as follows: GAGVSQSPRYKVTKRGQDVALRCDPISGHVSLYWYRQALGQGPEFLTYFNYEAQQDKSGLPNDRFSAERPEGSISTLTIQRTEQRDSAMYRCASSSLILTSGRTDTQYFGPGTRLTVL.

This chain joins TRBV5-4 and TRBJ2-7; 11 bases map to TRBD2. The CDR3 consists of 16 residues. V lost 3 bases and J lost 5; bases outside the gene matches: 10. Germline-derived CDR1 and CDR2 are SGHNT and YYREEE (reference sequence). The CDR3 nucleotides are TGTGCCAGCAGCTCCCCTCTAGCGGGAGGTAAAAACGAGCAGTACTTC. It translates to CASSSPLAGGKNEQYF.

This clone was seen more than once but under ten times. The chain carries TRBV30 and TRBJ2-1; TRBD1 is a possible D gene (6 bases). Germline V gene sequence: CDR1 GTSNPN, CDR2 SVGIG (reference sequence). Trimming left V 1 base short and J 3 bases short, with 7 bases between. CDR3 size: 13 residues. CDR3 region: CAWSEDSYNEQFF. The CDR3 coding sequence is TGTGCCTGGAGTGAGGACAGCTACAATGAGCAGTTCTTC.

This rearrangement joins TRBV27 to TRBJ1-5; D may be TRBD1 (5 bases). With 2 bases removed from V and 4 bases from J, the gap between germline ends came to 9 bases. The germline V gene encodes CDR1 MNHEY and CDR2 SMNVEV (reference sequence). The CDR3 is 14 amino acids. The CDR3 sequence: CASSLTGLNQPQHF. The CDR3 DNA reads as TGTGCCAGCAGTTTAACAGGTTTAAATCAGCCCCAGCATTTT.

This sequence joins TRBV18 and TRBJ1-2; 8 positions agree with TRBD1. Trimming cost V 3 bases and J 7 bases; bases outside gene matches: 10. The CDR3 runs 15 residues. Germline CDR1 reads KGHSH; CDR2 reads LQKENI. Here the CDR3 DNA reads TGTGCCAGCTCACCGACCCCGGACAGGGTACCTGGCTACACCTTC. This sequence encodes CASSPTPDRVPGYTF.

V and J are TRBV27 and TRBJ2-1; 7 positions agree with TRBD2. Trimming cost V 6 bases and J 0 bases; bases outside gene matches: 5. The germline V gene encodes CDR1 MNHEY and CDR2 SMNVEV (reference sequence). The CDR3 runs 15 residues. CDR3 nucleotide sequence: TGTGCCAGCAGGCGGGGCGGGAGCTCCTACAATGAGCAGTTCTTC. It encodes CASRRGGSSYNEQFF.

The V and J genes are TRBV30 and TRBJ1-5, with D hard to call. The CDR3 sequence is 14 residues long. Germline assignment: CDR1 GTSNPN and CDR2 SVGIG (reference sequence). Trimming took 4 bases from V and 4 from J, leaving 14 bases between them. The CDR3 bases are TGTGCCTGGATCAGGTTAGGGAGTAATCAGCCCCAGCATTTT. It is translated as CAWIRLGSNQPQHF.

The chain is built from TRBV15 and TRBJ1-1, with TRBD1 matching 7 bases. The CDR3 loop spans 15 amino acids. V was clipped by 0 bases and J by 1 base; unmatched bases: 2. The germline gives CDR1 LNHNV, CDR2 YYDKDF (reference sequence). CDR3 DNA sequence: TGTGCCACCAGCAGAGATCAGGGGGGGAACACTGAAGCTTTCTTT. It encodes CATSRDQGGNTEAFF.

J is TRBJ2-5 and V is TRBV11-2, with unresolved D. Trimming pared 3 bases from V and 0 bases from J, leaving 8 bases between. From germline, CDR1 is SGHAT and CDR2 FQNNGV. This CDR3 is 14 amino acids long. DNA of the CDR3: TGTGCCAGCAGCTTCACGAGGAACCAAGAGACCCAGTACTTC. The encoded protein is CASSFTRNQETQYF.

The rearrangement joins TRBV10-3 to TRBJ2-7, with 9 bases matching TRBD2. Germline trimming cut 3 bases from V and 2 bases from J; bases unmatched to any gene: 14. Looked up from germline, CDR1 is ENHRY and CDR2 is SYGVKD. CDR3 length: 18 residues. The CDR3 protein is CAISDPAGGPGRAYEQYF. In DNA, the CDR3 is TGTGCCATCAGTGATCCAGCGGGGGGACCCGGACGTGCCTACGAGCAGTACTTC.

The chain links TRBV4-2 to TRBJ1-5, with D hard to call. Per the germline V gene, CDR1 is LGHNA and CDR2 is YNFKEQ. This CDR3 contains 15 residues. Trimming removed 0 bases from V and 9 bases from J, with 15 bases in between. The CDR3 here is CASSQDGDRSRPQHF. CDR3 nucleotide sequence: TGTGCCAGCAGCCAAGATGGAGACCGATCGAGGCCCCAGCATTTT.

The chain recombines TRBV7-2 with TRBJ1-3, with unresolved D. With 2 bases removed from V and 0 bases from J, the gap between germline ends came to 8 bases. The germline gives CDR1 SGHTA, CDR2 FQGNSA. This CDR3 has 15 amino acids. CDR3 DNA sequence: TGTGCCAGCAGCTTAAACGGTGCCTCTGGAAACACCATATATTTT. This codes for CASSLNGASGNTIYF. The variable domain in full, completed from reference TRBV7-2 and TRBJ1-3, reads GAGVSQSPSNKVTEKGKDVELRCDPISGHTALYWYRQSLGQGLEFLIYFQGNSAPDKSGLPSDRFSAERTGGSVSTLTIQRTQQEDSAVYLCASSLNGASGNTIYFGEGSWLTVV.

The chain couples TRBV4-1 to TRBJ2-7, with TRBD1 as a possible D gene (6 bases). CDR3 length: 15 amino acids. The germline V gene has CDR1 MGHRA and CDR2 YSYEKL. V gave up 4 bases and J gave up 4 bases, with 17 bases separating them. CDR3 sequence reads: CASSLENRQAYEQYF. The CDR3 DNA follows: TGCGCCAGCAGCCTCGAAAACCGACAGGCTTACGAGCAGTACTTC.